This T cell receptor beta chain stems from a study of technical replicates of blood from a few donors. CDR1 is SNHLY and CDR2 is FYNNEI in the germline V gene. Trimming removed 8 bases from V and 3 bases from J, with 35 bases in between. This CDR3 spans 20 amino acids. TCRdb's copy holds only in-frame clones and misses some; the assay was immunoSEQ multiplex PCR. Of under 95,000 clones listed, 91% were seen once; the top ten hold roughly 0.4%. This TCR came from a human donor in good health. Some clones in this sample may be carry-over from other donors' samples. Material: T cells isolated from PBMCs. The rearrangement joins TRBV2 to TRBJ2-7; tentatively, D is TRBD1 (7 bases). CDR3 protein: CASRPLLIAAPKYRGYEQYF. CDR3 bases: TGTGCCAGCCGACCACTGCTTATAGCGGCACCCAAGTACAGGGGCTACGAGCAGTACTTC.